These T cell receptor beta chains were read from a single sample in a study of blood T cell repertoires in COVID-19. Assay used: immunoSEQ multiplex PCR; TCRdb lists only in-frame clones, some missing. The profile covers approximately 140,000 clones, with approximately 80% appearing a single time and 1.6% taken by the ten largest. Sequenced input: peripheral blood. The source is a human donor in a cohort sampled during active COVID-19. CDR3s include the opening cysteine and the closing phenylalanine or tryptophan. Each record gives: clone size, V gene, J gene, D gene, CDR3 DNA, CDR3 protein. A D gene is named only where the DNA matches it firmly. Size is omitted from some rows. Given values are once, few, many or a class for expanded clones.

-,TRBV28,TRBJ2-7,TRBD1,TGTGCCAGCAGTATCTTGAGACAGGGTCACGAGCAGTACTTC,CASSILRQGHEQYF
-,TRBV2,TRBJ1-5,TRBD1,TGTGCCAGCAGAGCGACAGGGGTGAGCAATCAGCCCCAGCATTTT,CASRATGVSNQPQHF
-,TRBV3-1/TRBV3-2,TRBJ1-1,TRBD1,TGTGCCAGCAGCCATCTAGACAGGGTTCAAGCTTTCTTT,CASSHLDRVQAFF
-,TRBV11-2,TRBJ2-3,-,TGTGCCAGCAGCTTAGCGGGGGGCTCTGGCACAGATACGCAGTATTTT,CASSLAGGSGTDTQYF
-,TRBV23-1,TRBJ2-7,TRBD2,TGCGCCAGCAGTCAATACCCAGGACTAGCGGGATCAAACGAGCAGTACTTC,CASSQYPGLAGSNEQYF
-,TRBV3-1/TRBV3-2,TRBJ1-1,TRBD1,TGTGCCAGCAGCCAAGATGGGGACAGGGAGGGAACTGAAGCTTTCTTT,CASSQDGDREGTEAFF
-,TRBV18,TRBJ1-5,TRBD1,TGTGCCAGCTCACCTCGACAGGGCCTCAATCAGCCCCAGCATTTT,CASSPRQGLNQPQHF
-,TRBV7-2,TRBJ2-1,TRBD2,TGTGCCAGCAGTCGTCGGACTAGCGGTTACAATGAGCAGTTCTTC,CASSRRTSGYNEQFF
-,TRBV2,TRBJ2-3,-,TGTGCCAGCAGTGAGGATAAGTGGGGGGAGCCCACAGATACGCAGTATTTT,CASSEDKWGEPTDTQYF
few,TRBV5-6,TRBJ1-3,-,TGTGCCAGCAGCGCGGGACCGTTAGGAAACACCATATATTTT,CASSAGPLGNTIYF
-,TRBV9,TRBJ2-2,TRBD2,TGTGCCAGCAGCGTAGATCTAGCGGCCTCCCCCGGGGAGCTGTTTTTT,CASSVDLAASPGELFF
-,TRBV9,TRBJ2-3,TRBD2,TGTGCCAGCAGCGTTAGCGGGAGGATAGATACGCAGTATTTT,CASSVSGRIDTQYF
-,TRBV18,TRBJ2-7,-,TGTGCCAGCTCAGGCAGCGGGTACGAGCAGTACTTC,CASSGSGYEQYF
-,TRBV3-1/TRBV3-2,TRBJ2-3,TRBD2,TGTGCCAGCGGTCCGGGACTAGGGGTTAGTACGCAGTATTTT,CASGPGLGVSTQYF
once,TRBV19,TRBJ2-7,TRBD2,TGTGCCAGTAGTACCGGGGGGGTAGACGAGCAGTACTTC,CASSTGGVDEQYF
-,TRBV27,TRBJ2-2,-,TGTGCCAGCAGTTTATTTGGCGGGAACACCGGGGAGCTGTTTTTT,CASSLFGGNTGELFF
-,TRBV10-3,TRBJ2-7,TRBD2,TGTGCCATCAGTGCCACTAGCGGAGGGATGAGCGAGCAGTACTTC,CAISATSGGMSEQYF
-,TRBV14,TRBJ2-4,TRBD1,TGTGCCAGCAGCCAAGAGCGACAGGGGCATGGCAACATTCAGTACTTC,CASSQERQGHGNIQYF
-,TRBV5-1,TRBJ1-3,-,TGCGCCAGCAGCTCCGACAGAGGAAACACCATATATTTT,CASSSDRGNTIYF
-,TRBV6-5,TRBJ2-7,TRBD2,TGTGCCAGCAGTCCGTATAGCGGGAGCTCCTACGAGCAGTACTTC,CASSPYSGSSYEQYF
-,TRBV6-5,TRBJ2-5,-,TGTGCCTCCAGGGAGATGCTAGCGCTCCAAGAGACCCAGTACTTC,CASREMLALQETQYF
once,TRBV10-3,TRBJ1-1,TRBD1,TGTGCCATCGGGGGCCGGGACAGGGGAGGCACTGAAGCTTTCTTT,CAIGGRDRGGTEAFF
-,TRBV27,TRBJ2-7,TRBD1,TGTGCCAGCAGTCCACTGGACAGGCCATGGGCTGGCTACGAGCAGTACTTC,CASSPLDRPWAGYEQYF
-,TRBV24-1,TRBJ2-1,TRBD1,TGTGCCACCGGGACAGGAGACAATGAGCAGTTCTTC,CATGTGDNEQFF
once,TRBV9,TRBJ2-1,TRBD1,TGTGCCAGCAGCCCCCGGACAGGGAACAGCTATTACAATGAGCAGTTCTTC,CASSPRTGNSYYNEQFF
-,TRBV19,TRBJ2-5,TRBD2,TGTGCCAGTAGTTCACTAGCGGGGGAGACCCAGTACTTC,CASSSLAGETQYF
-,TRBV28,TRBJ2-7,TRBD2,TGTGCCAGCAGTTTCCCCCTAGGACTAGCGGGAGGGCCGAGCTCCTACGAGCAGTACTTC,CASSFPLGLAGGPSSYEQYF
-,TRBV12-3/TRBV12-4,TRBJ1-5,-,TGTGCCAGCAGACAGGGTGGCAATCAGCCCCAGCATTTT,CASRQGGNQPQHF